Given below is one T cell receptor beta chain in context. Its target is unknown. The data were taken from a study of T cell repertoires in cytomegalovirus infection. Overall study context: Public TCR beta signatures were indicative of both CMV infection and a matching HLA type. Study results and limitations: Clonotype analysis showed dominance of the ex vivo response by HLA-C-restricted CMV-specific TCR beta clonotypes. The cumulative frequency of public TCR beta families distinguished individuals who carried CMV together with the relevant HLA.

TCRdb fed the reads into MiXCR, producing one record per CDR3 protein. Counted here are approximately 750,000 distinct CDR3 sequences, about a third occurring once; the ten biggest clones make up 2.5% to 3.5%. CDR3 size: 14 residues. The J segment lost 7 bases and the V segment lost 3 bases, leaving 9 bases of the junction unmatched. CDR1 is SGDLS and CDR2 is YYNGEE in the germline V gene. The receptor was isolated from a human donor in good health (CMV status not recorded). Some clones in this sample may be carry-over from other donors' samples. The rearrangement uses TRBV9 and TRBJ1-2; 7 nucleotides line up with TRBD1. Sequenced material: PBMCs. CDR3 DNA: TGTGCCAGCAGCGAGATAGACAGGGACGGTGGCTACACCTTC. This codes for CASSEIDRDGGYTF.